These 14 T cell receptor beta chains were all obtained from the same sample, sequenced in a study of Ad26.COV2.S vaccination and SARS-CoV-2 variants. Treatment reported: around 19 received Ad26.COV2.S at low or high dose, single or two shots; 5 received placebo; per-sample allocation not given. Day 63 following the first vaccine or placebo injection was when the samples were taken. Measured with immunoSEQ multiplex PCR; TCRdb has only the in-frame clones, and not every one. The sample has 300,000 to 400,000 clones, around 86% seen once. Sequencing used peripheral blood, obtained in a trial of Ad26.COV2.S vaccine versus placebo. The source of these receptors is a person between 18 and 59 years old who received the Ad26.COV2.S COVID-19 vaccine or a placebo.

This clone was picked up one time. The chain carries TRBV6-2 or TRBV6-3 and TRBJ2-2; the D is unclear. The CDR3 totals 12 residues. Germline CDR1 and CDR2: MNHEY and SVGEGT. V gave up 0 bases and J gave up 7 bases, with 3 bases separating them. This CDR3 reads CASSYSNGELFF. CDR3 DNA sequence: TGTGCCAGCAGTTACTCGAACGGGGAGCTGTTTTTT.

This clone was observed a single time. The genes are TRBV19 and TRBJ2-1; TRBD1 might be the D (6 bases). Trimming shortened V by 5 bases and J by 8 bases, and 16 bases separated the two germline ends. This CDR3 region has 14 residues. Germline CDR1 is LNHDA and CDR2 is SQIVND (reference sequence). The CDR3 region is CASSDLGQTYEQFF. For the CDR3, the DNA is TGTGCCAGTAGTGATCTCGGACAGACCTATGAGCAGTTCTTC.

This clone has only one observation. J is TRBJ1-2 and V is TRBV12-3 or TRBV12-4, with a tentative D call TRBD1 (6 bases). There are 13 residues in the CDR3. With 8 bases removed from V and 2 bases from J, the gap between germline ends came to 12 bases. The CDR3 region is CASGTRGNYGYTF. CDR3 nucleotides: TGTGCCAGCGGCACCAGGGGCAACTATGGCTACACCTTC.

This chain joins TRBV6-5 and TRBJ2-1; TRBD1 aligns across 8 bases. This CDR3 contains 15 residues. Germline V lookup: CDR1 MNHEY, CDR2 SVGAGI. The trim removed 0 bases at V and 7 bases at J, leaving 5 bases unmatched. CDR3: CASSYSGDRLNEQFF. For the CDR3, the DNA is TGTGCCAGCAGTTACTCGGGGGACAGGCTAAATGAGCAGTTCTTC.

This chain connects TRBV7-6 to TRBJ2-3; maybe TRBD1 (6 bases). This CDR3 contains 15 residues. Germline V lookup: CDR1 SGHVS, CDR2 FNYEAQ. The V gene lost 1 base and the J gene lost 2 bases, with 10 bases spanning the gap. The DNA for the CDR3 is TGTGCCAGCAGCTTAGTGGGGGCCGACACAGATACGCAGTATTTT. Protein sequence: CASSLVGADTDTQYF.

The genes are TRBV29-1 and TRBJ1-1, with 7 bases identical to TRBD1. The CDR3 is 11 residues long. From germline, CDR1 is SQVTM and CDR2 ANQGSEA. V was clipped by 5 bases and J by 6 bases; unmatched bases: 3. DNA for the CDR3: TGCAGCGTTCCGCAGGGGGCTGAAGCTTTCTTT. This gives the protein CSVPQGAEAFF.

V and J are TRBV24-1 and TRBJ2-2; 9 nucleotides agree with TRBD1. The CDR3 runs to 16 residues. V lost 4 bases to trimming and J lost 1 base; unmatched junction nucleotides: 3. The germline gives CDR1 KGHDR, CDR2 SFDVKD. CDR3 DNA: TGTGCCACCAGTGACCCGGGACAGGGGAACACCGGGGAGCTGTTTTTT. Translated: CATSDPGQGNTGELFF.

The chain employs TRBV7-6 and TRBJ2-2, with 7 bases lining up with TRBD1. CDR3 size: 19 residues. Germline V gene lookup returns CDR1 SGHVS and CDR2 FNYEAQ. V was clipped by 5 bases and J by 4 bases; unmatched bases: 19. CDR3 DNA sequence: TGTGCCAGCAGCGTCGGACAGGTTAAAGTTCTGAGGGTCACCGGGGAGCTGTTTTTT. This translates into CASSVGQVKVLRVTGELFF.

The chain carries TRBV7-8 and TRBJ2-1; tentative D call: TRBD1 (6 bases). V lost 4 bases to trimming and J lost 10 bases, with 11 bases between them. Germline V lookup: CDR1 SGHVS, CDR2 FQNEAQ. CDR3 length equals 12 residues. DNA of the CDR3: TGTGCCAGCAGCTCCTACAGGGAAGAGCAGTTCTTC. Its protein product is CASSSYREEQFF. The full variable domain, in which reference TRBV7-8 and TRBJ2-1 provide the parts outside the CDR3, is GAGVSQSPRYKVAKRGQDVALRCDPISGHVSLFWYQQALGQGPEFLTYFQNEAQLDKSGLPSDRFFAERPEGSVSTLKIQRTQQEDSAVYLCASSSYREEQFFGPGTRLTVL.

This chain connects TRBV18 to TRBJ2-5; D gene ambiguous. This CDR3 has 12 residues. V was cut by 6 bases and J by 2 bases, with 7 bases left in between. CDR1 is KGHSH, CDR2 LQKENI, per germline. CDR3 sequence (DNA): TGTGCCAGCTCTACTAATCAAGAGACCCAGTACTTC. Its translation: CASSTNQETQYF. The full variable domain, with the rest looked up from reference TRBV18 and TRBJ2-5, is NAGVMQNPRHLVRRRGQEARLRCSPMKGHSHVYWYRQLPEEGLKFMVYLQKENIIDESGMPKERFSAEFPKEGPSILRIQQVVRGDSAAYFCASSTNQETQYFGPGTRLLVL.

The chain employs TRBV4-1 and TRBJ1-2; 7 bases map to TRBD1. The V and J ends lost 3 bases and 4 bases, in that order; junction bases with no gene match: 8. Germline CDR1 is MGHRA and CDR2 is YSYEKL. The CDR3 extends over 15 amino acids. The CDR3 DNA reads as TGCGCCAGCAGCCACGGAGACAGGGCCAGCTATGGCTACACCTTC. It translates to CASSHGDRASYGYTF.

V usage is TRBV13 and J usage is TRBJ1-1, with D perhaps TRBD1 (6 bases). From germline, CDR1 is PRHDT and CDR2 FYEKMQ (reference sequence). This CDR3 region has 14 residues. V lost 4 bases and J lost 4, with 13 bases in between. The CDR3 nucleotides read TGTGCCAGCAGCTCAAGAAGACAGGTCACTGAAGCTTTCTTT. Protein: CASSSRRQVTEAFF.

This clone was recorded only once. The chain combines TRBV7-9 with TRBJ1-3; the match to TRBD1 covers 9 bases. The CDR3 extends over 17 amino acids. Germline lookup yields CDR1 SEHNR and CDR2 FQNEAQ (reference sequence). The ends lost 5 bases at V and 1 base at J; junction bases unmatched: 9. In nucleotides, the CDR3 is TGTGCCAGCAGCCTAGGGTCCGGGACAGGGTCTGGAAACACCATATATTTT. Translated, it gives CASSLGSGTGSGNTIYF.

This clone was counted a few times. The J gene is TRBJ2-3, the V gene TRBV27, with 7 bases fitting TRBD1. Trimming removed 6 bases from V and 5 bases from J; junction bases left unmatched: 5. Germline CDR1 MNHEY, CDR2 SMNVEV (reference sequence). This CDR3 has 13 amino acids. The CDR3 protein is CASRDRAVDTQYF. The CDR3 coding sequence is TGTGCCAGCAGAGACAGGGCGGTAGATACGCAGTATTTT.